This T cell receptor beta chain was observed in a study of tumor and adjacent non-tumor tissue in lung cancer. Three rounds of nested PCR, following a modified ARM-PCR protocol, produced the TCRbeta library. TCRdb ran MiXCR on the multiplex PCR reads and lists one entry per CDR3 protein. The repertoire has 90,000 to 100,000 distinct CDR3 sequences, roughly 78% of them found once; the top ten carry approximately 28%. No cell sorting was done before RNA was extracted from the tissue. The normal lung tissue was taken more than 3 cm from the tumor edge. Concerning this clonotype itself: At one boundary the junction diverges from the germline segment, which might be a read error.

The CDR3 has 16 residues. CDR1 and CDR2 (germline): SGHVS, FQNEAQ. This sequence originates from a man aged 55 to 70 with small cell lung cancer. The chain joins TRBV7-8 to TRBJ2-3, with TRBD2 matching over 12 bases. The sample comprised distant non-tumor lung tissue. This CDR3 reads CASILLASGRADTQYF. The CDR3 coding sequence is TGTGCCAGCATCTTATTGGCTAGCGGGAGGGCGGATACGCAGTATTTT.